A selection of T cell receptor beta chains follows, all from one sample in a study of blood T cell repertoires in COVID-19. Generated by immunoSEQ multiplex PCR, the TCRdb table keeps only in-frame clones and is missing some. The data show roughly 200,000 clones, with roughly 79% seen just once and 11% held by the top ten. Sequenced: peripheral blood. The receptors come from a woman in her 40s with COVID-19, enrolled during active disease. Each CDR3 is given with its conserved first and last residue. A D gene is named only where the DNA matches it firmly. A row's size may be missing; if present it is once, few, many or a size class.

clone size: -
J gene: TRBJ1-5
V gene: TRBV6-6
D gene: TRBD1
CDR3 protein: CASSGQGKGQPQHF
CDR3 DNA: TGTGCCAGCAGTGGACAGGGTAAAGGTCAGCCCCAGCATTTT

clone size: -
J gene: TRBJ1-1
V gene: TRBV29-1
D gene: TRBD1
CDR3 protein: CSGTGGGTEAFF
CDR3 DNA: TGCAGCGGAACAGGGGGCGGGACTGAAGCTTTCTTT

clone size: -
J gene: TRBJ2-3
V gene: TRBV9
D gene: TRBD1
CDR3 protein: CASSLKTGGIDTQYF
CDR3 DNA: TGTGCCAGCAGCCTAAAGACAGGGGGCATAGATACGCAGTATTTT

clone size: -
J gene: TRBJ2-1
V gene: TRBV5-4
D gene: -
CDR3 protein: CASTRQDHYNEQFF
CDR3 DNA: TGTGCCAGCACTCGACAGGACCACTACAATGAGCAGTTCTTC

clone size: few
J gene: TRBJ1-1
V gene: TRBV4-1
D gene: -
CDR3 protein: CASSRGDTEAFF
CDR3 DNA: TGCGCCAGCAGCCGGGGGGACACTGAAGCTTTCTTT

clone size: few
J gene: TRBJ1-2
V gene: TRBV9
D gene: TRBD1
CDR3 protein: CASSAGTGRYYGYTF
CDR3 DNA: TGTGCCAGCAGCGCTGGGACAGGACGATACTATGGCTACACCTTC

clone size: -
J gene: TRBJ1-1
V gene: TRBV2
D gene: TRBD1
CDR3 protein: CASGTGVTEAFF
CDR3 DNA: TGTGCCAGCGGGACAGGGGTTACTGAAGCTTTCTTT

clone size: -
J gene: TRBJ2-3
V gene: TRBV5-6
D gene: TRBD2
CDR3 protein: CASSSRPGTSSDTQYF
CDR3 DNA: TGTGCCAGCAGCTCCAGGCCCGGGACTAGCTCAGATACGCAGTATTTT

clone size: -
J gene: TRBJ2-2
V gene: TRBV10-1
D gene: TRBD2
CDR3 protein: CASSALAGAGELFF
CDR3 DNA: TGCGCCAGCAGCGCTCTAGCGGGGGCCGGGGAGCTGTTTTTT

clone size: many
J gene: TRBJ2-1
V gene: TRBV4-1
D gene: -
CDR3 protein: CASSHRLWEPGEQFF
CDR3 DNA: TGCGCCAGCAGCCACAGACTTTGGGAACCGGGAGAGCAGTTCTTC

clone size: -
J gene: TRBJ2-1
V gene: TRBV6-5
D gene: -
CDR3 protein: CASSYSAPGRGQFF
CDR3 DNA: TGTGCCAGCAGTTACTCGGCCCCGGGTCGCGGGCAGTTCTTC

clone size: -
J gene: TRBJ2-3
V gene: TRBV2
D gene: TRBD2
CDR3 protein: CASNRLAGEDTQYF
CDR3 DNA: TGTGCCAGCAACCGACTAGCGGGAGAAGATACGCAGTATTTT

clone size: -
J gene: TRBJ2-1
V gene: TRBV7-9
D gene: TRBD2
CDR3 protein: CASRGLAGAGEQFF
CDR3 DNA: TGTGCCAGCAGAGGACTAGCGGGAGCGGGTGAGCAGTTCTTC

clone size: -
J gene: TRBJ2-4
V gene: TRBV3-1/TRBV3-2
D gene: -
CDR3 protein: CASSQQGGKNIQYF
CDR3 DNA: TGTGCCAGCAGCCAGCAGGGCGGCAAAAACATTCAGTACTTC

clone size: once
J gene: TRBJ1-1
V gene: TRBV11-2
D gene: -
CDR3 protein: CASSLDTTEAFF
CDR3 DNA: TGTGCCAGCAGCTTGGACACCACTGAAGCTTTCTTT

clone size: -
J gene: TRBJ2-7
V gene: TRBV19
D gene: -
CDR3 protein: CASNSDFYSYEQYF
CDR3 DNA: TGTGCCAGTAATTCGGACTTCTACTCCTACGAGCAGTACTTC

clone size: -
J gene: TRBJ1-2
V gene: TRBV29-1
D gene: -
CDR3 protein: CSAERSGRGGYTF
CDR3 DNA: TGCAGCGCCGAAAGGTCAGGGCGAGGTGGCTACACCTTC

clone size: -
J gene: TRBJ2-7
V gene: TRBV3-1/TRBV3-2
D gene: -
CDR3 protein: CASSQGLQVSYEQYF
CDR3 DNA: TGTGCCAGCAGCCAAGGGCTCCAGGTCTCCTACGAGCAGTACTTC

clone size: -
J gene: TRBJ2-5
V gene: TRBV7-9
D gene: -
CDR3 protein: CASGKGRATQETQYF
CDR3 DNA: TGTGCCAGCGGGAAAGGGCGGGCGACACAAGAGACCCAGTACTTC

clone size: -
J gene: TRBJ2-3
V gene: TRBV6-1
D gene: TRBD1
CDR3 protein: CASSGSPGQGGSTQYF
CDR3 DNA: TGTGCCAGTAGTGGGAGTCCGGGACAGGGCGGTAGTACGCAGTATTTT

clone size: -
J gene: TRBJ1-3
V gene: TRBV4-1
D gene: TRBD1
CDR3 protein: CASSQVGQGAGSGNTIYF
CDR3 DNA: TGCGCCAGCAGCCAAGTGGGACAGGGGGCCGGCTCTGGAAACACCATATATTTT

clone size: -
J gene: TRBJ1-1
V gene: TRBV9
D gene: TRBD1
CDR3 protein: CASSVGPGGSTEAFF
CDR3 DNA: TGTGCCAGCAGCGTAGGCCCAGGGGGGAGCACTGAAGCTTTCTTT

clone size: once
J gene: TRBJ1-2
V gene: TRBV12-3/TRBV12-4
D gene: -
CDR3 protein: CASGGGAGKGYTF
CDR3 DNA: TGTGCCAGCGGGGGCGGAGCAGGGAAGGGCTACACCTTC

clone size: -
J gene: TRBJ2-2
V gene: TRBV7-9
D gene: TRBD2
CDR3 protein: CASSPTSGYTGELFF
CDR3 DNA: TGTGCCAGCAGCCCAACTAGCGGATACACCGGGGAGCTGTTTTTT

clone size: -
J gene: TRBJ1-5
V gene: TRBV7-3
D gene: TRBD1
CDR3 protein: CASSLDREQPQHF
CDR3 DNA: TGTGCCAGCAGCCTGGACAGGGAACAGCCCCAGCATTTT

clone size: -
J gene: TRBJ2-5
V gene: TRBV9
D gene: -
CDR3 protein: CASSVGGAGRETQYF
CDR3 DNA: TGTGCCAGCAGCGTAGGCGGTGCGGGGCGGGAGACCCAGTACTTC

clone size: -
J gene: TRBJ1-6
V gene: TRBV9
D gene: TRBD1
CDR3 protein: CASSATGASSYNSPLHF
CDR3 DNA: TGTGCCAGCAGCGCTACAGGGGCGAGCTCCTATAATTCACCCCTCCACTTT

clone size: -
J gene: TRBJ2-5
V gene: TRBV5-4
D gene: TRBD2
CDR3 protein: CASSLGPAGQETQYF
CDR3 DNA: TGTGCCAGCAGCTTGGGGCCAGCGGGGCAAGAGACCCAGTACTTC

clone size: -
J gene: TRBJ2-1
V gene: TRBV9
D gene: TRBD2
CDR3 protein: CASSKGLASNEQFF
CDR3 DNA: TGTGCCAGCAGCAAGGGACTAGCGAGTAATGAGCAGTTCTTC

clone size: -
J gene: TRBJ1-1
V gene: TRBV27
D gene: -
CDR3 protein: CASSFIGDTEAFF
CDR3 DNA: TGTGCCAGCAGTTTTATTGGGGACACCGAAGCTTTCTTT

clone size: -
J gene: TRBJ2-3
V gene: TRBV12-5
D gene: -
CDR3 protein: CASGLVQDRTDTQYF
CDR3 DNA: TGTGCTAGTGGTTTGGTACAGGATCGCACAGATACGCAGTATTTT

clone size: -
J gene: TRBJ2-1
V gene: TRBV7-2
D gene: TRBD2
CDR3 protein: CASSLTGGYNNEQFF
CDR3 DNA: TGTGCCAGCAGCTTAACGGGAGGATATAACAATGAGCAGTTCTTC

clone size: -
J gene: TRBJ2-7
V gene: TRBV9
D gene: TRBD2
CDR3 protein: CASSPWTSGTFYEQYF
CDR3 DNA: TGTGCCAGCAGCCCCTGGACTAGCGGGACCTTCTACGAGCAGTACTTC

clone size: -
J gene: TRBJ1-2
V gene: TRBV7-9
D gene: TRBD1
CDR3 protein: CASRGQGANYGYTF
CDR3 DNA: TGTGCCAGCCGCGGACAGGGCGCTAACTATGGCTACACCTTC

clone size: -
J gene: TRBJ1-5
V gene: TRBV2
D gene: TRBD1
CDR3 protein: CASSEALTGGQPQHF
CDR3 DNA: TGTGCCAGCAGTGAAGCGCTCACAGGGGGCCAGCCCCAGCATTTT

clone size: -
J gene: TRBJ2-2
V gene: TRBV11-2
D gene: TRBD2
CDR3 protein: CASTEHVSGTTGELFF
CDR3 DNA: TGTGCCAGCACCGAGCACGTCAGCGGGACCACCGGGGAGCTGTTTTTT

clone size: -
J gene: TRBJ2-2
V gene: TRBV2
D gene: TRBD1
CDR3 protein: CASSGHRGTGELFF
CDR3 DNA: TGTGCCAGCAGTGGGCACAGGGGTACCGGGGAGCTGTTTTTT

clone size: -
J gene: TRBJ2-1
V gene: TRBV19
D gene: TRBD2
CDR3 protein: CASSILAGADNEQFF
CDR3 DNA: TGTGCCAGTAGTATCCTAGCGGGGGCCGACAATGAGCAGTTCTTC

clone size: few
J gene: TRBJ1-5
V gene: TRBV19
D gene: TRBD1
CDR3 protein: CASSMEDRGNQPQHF
CDR3 DNA: TGTGCCAGTAGTATGGAGGACAGGGGCAATCAGCCCCAGCATTTT

clone size: -
J gene: TRBJ2-7
V gene: TRBV24-1
D gene: TRBD2
CDR3 protein: CATSDLGLAGDEQYF
CDR3 DNA: TGTGCCACCAGTGATTTGGGACTAGCGGGGGACGAGCAGTACTTC

clone size: -
J gene: TRBJ2-2
V gene: TRBV6-6
D gene: -
CDR3 protein: CASSAAVSRSELFF
CDR3 DNA: TGTGCCAGCAGTGCCGCTGTCTCCCGGTCGGAGCTGTTTTTT

clone size: -
J gene: TRBJ2-2
V gene: TRBV11-2
D gene: TRBD1
CDR3 protein: CASSQHGDRVDGELFF
CDR3 DNA: TGTGCCAGCAGCCAACACGGGGACAGGGTTGACGGGGAGCTGTTTTTT

clone size: -
J gene: TRBJ2-5
V gene: TRBV5-4
D gene: -
CDR3 protein: CASSGEIHQETQYF
CDR3 DNA: TGTGCCAGCTCGGGGGAGATACACCAAGAGACCCAGTACTTC

clone size: -
J gene: TRBJ2-1
V gene: TRBV5-1
D gene: TRBD2
CDR3 protein: CASSPGTSGSYEQFF
CDR3 DNA: TGCGCCAGCAGTCCCGGGACTAGCGGGTCTTATGAGCAGTTCTTC

clone size: -
J gene: TRBJ1-3
V gene: TRBV27
D gene: -
CDR3 protein: CASRGGGLSGNTIYF
CDR3 DNA: TGTGCCAGCAGAGGAGGAGGTCTCTCTGGAAACACCATATATTTT

clone size: -
J gene: TRBJ1-1
V gene: TRBV28
D gene: TRBD1
CDR3 protein: CASSPPPRGLTEAFF
CDR3 DNA: TGTGCCAGCAGTCCCCCCCCGAGGGGGCTGACTGAAGCTTTCTTT

clone size: -
J gene: TRBJ2-5
V gene: TRBV15
D gene: TRBD2
CDR3 protein: CATSREPGLATQYF
CDR3 DNA: TGTGCCACCAGCAGAGAACCGGGACTAGCGACCCAGTACTTC

clone size: -
J gene: TRBJ2-5
V gene: TRBV18
D gene: TRBD1
CDR3 protein: CASSRQLGQVFETQYF
CDR3 DNA: TGTGCCAGCTCACGGCAGTTGGGACAGGTCTTCGAGACCCAGTACTTC

clone size: once
J gene: TRBJ1-4
V gene: TRBV28
D gene: -
CDR3 protein: CASTRGGASNEKLFF
CDR3 DNA: TGTGCCAGCACACGTGGGGGCGCGAGTAATGAAAAACTGTTTTTT

clone size: -
J gene: TRBJ1-2
V gene: TRBV7-8
D gene: -
CDR3 protein: CASSSTPGDWANYGYTF
CDR3 DNA: TGTGCCAGCAGCTCCACTCCGGGAGATTGGGCGAACTATGGCTACACCTTC

clone size: -
J gene: TRBJ2-5
V gene: TRBV10-3
D gene: TRBD2
CDR3 protein: CAISEELASGKETQYF
CDR3 DNA: TGTGCCATCAGTGAGGAGTTGGCTAGCGGGAAAGAGACCCAGTACTTC

clone size: -
J gene: TRBJ2-1
V gene: TRBV20-1
D gene: -
CDR3 protein: CSAWTEGEQFF
CDR3 DNA: TGCAGTGCTTGGACGGAGGGGGAGCAGTTCTTC

clone size: once
J gene: TRBJ2-5
V gene: TRBV11-2
D gene: -
CDR3 protein: CASTLLEWETQYF
CDR3 DNA: TGTGCCAGCACCCTTCTAGAATGGGAGACCCAGTACTTC

clone size: -
J gene: TRBJ1-2
V gene: TRBV3-1/TRBV3-2
D gene: TRBD1
CDR3 protein: CASSLGQGVGYTF
CDR3 DNA: TGTGCCAGCAGCCTAGGACAGGGGGTTGGCTACACCTTC

clone size: -
J gene: TRBJ1-5
V gene: TRBV21-1
D gene: -
CDR3 protein: CASSNSSRQGGDNQPQHF
CDR3 DNA: TGTGCCAGCAGCAATTCTTCCCGACAGGGCGGTGACAATCAGCCCCAGCATTTT